Presented here are 7 T cell receptor beta chains from one specimen sequenced in a study of blood T cell repertoires in COVID-19. Sequencing used immunoSEQ multiplex PCR; TCRdb keeps in-frame clones, though not all of them. This sample has some 510,000 clones, with over 75% found just once. Sequencing was performed on PBMCs or T cells enriched from blood (not recorded which). These receptor sequences come from a woman aged 40-49 years who had recovered from COVID-19.

The rearrangement joins TRBV6-5 to TRBJ1-1; no clear D. Germline values: CDR1 MNHEY, CDR2 SVGAGI. This CDR3 contains 14 residues. V lost 0 bases to trimming and J lost 5 bases, with 10 bases between them. Written as DNA, the CDR3 is TGTGCCAGCAGTTACTCAGCCCGGGATACTGAAGCTTTCTTT. Translating it yields CASSYSARDTEAFF.

This chain links TRBV19 with TRBJ2-1, with 10 bases aligning to TRBD2. The CDR3 runs to 15 residues. Per the germline V gene, CDR1 is LNHDA and CDR2 is SQIVND (reference sequence). V lost 1 base to trimming and J lost 6 bases; unmatched junction nucleotides: 3. CDR3 protein: CASSIASGSFNEQFF. CDR3 bases: TGTGCCAGTAGTATAGCTAGCGGGAGTTTCAATGAGCAGTTCTTC.

The chain employs TRBV7-6 and TRBJ2-2; TRBD2 is a possible D gene (7 bases). The CDR3 has 18 amino acids. Germline assignment: CDR1 SGHVS and CDR2 FNYEAQ. V was shortened by 2 bases and J by 4 bases, with 20 bases between the two germline ends. CDR3 loop: CASSLKPYAGAGTGELFF. CDR3 DNA: TGTGCCAGCAGCTTAAAACCCTACGCGGGGGCGGGCACCGGGGAGCTGTTTTTT.

This sequence joins TRBV7-8 and TRBJ1-1; D uncertain. Germline V gives CDR1 SGHVS, CDR2 FQNEAQ. This CDR3 contains 13 residues. V lost 5 bases, J lost 3 bases, and 10 bases lay in between. The CDR3 is CASSLGVHTEAFF. The CDR3 nucleotides read TGTGCCAGCAGCCTAGGCGTCCACACTGAAGCTTTCTTT. The full variable domain, in which reference TRBV7-8 and TRBJ1-1 provide the parts outside the CDR3, is GAGVSQSPRYKVAKRGQDVALRCDPISGHVSLFWYQQALGQGPEFLTYFQNEAQLDKSGLPSDRFFAERPEGSVSTLKIQRTQQEDSAVYLCASSLGVHTEAFFGQGTRLTVV.

The rearrangement uses TRBV25-1 and TRBJ2-7; D might be TRBD1 (5 bases). V lost 1 base and J lost 3, with 10 bases in between. CDR1 and CDR2 (germline): MGHDK, SYGVNS. CDR3 length: 14 amino acids. The CDR3 loop is CASSELTDHYEQYF. The CDR3 DNA reads as TGTGCCAGCAGTGAATTGACAGACCACTACGAGCAGTACTTC.

The chain links TRBV3-1 (or the pseudogene TRBV3-2) to TRBJ1-1; 7 bases align to TRBD1. The ends lost 1 base at V and 1 base at J; junction bases unmatched: 6. Germline CDR1 and CDR2: LGHDT and YNNKEL (reference sequence). The length of the CDR3 is 16 residues. The CDR3: CASSQGYGTANTEAFF. CDR3 coding DNA: TGTGCCAGCAGCCAAGGTTATGGGACAGCGAACACTGAAGCTTTCTTT.

This chain uses TRBV4-3 with TRBJ2-3; 8 bases match TRBD2. V lost 0 bases, J lost 5 bases, and 7 bases stayed unmatched. The CDR3 totals 16 residues. Germline CDR1 is LGHNA and CDR2 is YSLEER. The CDR3 region is CASSQEAREEGDTQYF. The CDR3 DNA is TGCGCCAGCAGCCAAGAAGCGCGGGAGGAGGGAGATACGCAGTATTTT.